The 28 T cell receptor beta chains presented below share a single source sample, sequenced in a study of PD-L1 blockade in urothelial cancer. The method was immunoSEQ multiplex PCR; TCRdb's version includes in-frame clones alone and lacks a portion of them. The top ten hold approximately 15% of the sample, which has 45,000 to 60,000 clones, less than 90% seen once. Time point noted: pretreatment peripheral blood. This specimen was PBMCs, taken around atezolizumab (anti-PD-L1) treatment. These TCRs come from an older man with urothelial cancer.

This chain links TRBV7-9 with TRBJ2-1; 7 positions match TRBD2. This CDR3 has 13 residues. CDR1 is SEHNR, CDR2 FQNEAQ, per germline (reference sequence). Trimming took 5 bases from V and 7 from J; bases not matched to a gene: 5. For the CDR3, the DNA is TGTGCCAGCAGCCTGATGGGGGGGAATGAGCAGTTCTTC. Protein product: CASSLMGGNEQFF. Supplemented by reference TRBV7-9 and TRBJ2-1, the full variable domain reads DTGVSQNPRHKITKRGQNVTFRCDPISEHNRLYWYRQTLGQGPEFLTYFQNEAQLEKSRLLSDRFSAERPKGSFSTLEIQRTEQGDSAMYLCASSLMGGNEQFFGPGTRLTVL.

The V and J genes are TRBV29-1 and TRBJ2-3; perhaps TRBD2 as D (6 bases). CDR1 is SQVTM, CDR2 ANQGSEA, per germline. V was cut by 5 bases and J by 2 bases, with 14 bases left in between. CDR3 size: 14 residues. Here the CDR3 reads CSVFSGRDTDTQYF. The CDR3, as DNA: TGCAGCGTTTTCTCCGGGAGAGACACAGATACGCAGTATTTT.

The CDR3 reads CASSLGLDTQYF. The CDR3 DNA reads as TGTGCCAGCAGCTTAGGTCTGGATACGCAGTATTTT. This sequence joins TRBV7-9 and TRBJ2-3; D gene uncertain. The length of the CDR3 is 12 residues. V lost 1 base to trimming and J lost 6 bases, with 5 bases between them. Looked up from germline, CDR1 is SEHNR and CDR2 is FQNEAQ (reference sequence).

V gene TRBV27 combines with J gene TRBJ2-7; TRBD2 aligns across 13 bases. The germline V gene encodes CDR1 MNHEY and CDR2 SMNVEV (reference sequence). V trimming: 0 bases; J trimming: 4 bases; junction bases outside the gene matches: 9. The CDR3 runs 18 residues. CDR3 sequence reads: CASSLSITSGRVMYEQYF. The CDR3 nucleotides are TGTGCCAGCAGTTTATCGATAACTAGCGGGAGGGTAATGTACGAGCAGTACTTC.

In DNA, the CDR3 is TGTGCCAGCAGTTTCGGACTAGCAAACAATGAGCAGTTCTTC. Protein sequence: CASSFGLANNEQFF. V and J are TRBV6-6 and TRBJ2-1; 8 nucleotides align to TRBD2. With V trimmed by 4 bases and J by 5 bases, 4 bases remained unmatched. CDR1 is MNHNY and CDR2 is SVGAGI in the germline V gene (reference sequence). CDR3 length equals 14 residues.

The chain links TRBV2 to TRBJ1-1, with TRBD1 as a possible D gene (6 bases). The CDR3 spans 14 residues. Germline CDR1 reads SNHLY; CDR2 reads FYNNEI. Trimming stripped 2 bases from V and 10 bases from J, with 17 bases between. As DNA, the CDR3 is TGTGCCAGCAGTGAATCACAGGGTAGGTTCGGAGCTTTCTTT. Amino acid sequence: CASSESQGRFGAFF.

V is TRBV4-1 and J is TRBJ2-7, with 12 bases that match TRBD2. Trimming cost V 1 base and J 4 bases; bases outside gene matches: 17. The germline gives CDR1 MGHRA, CDR2 YSYEKL. CDR3 length equals 20 residues. The CDR3 region is CASSQAPGRLASGRAYEQYF. The CDR3 DNA reads as TGCGCCAGCAGCCAAGCCCCAGGGCGTCTCGCTAGCGGGAGGGCTTACGAGCAGTACTTC.

The CDR3 DNA follows: TGTGCCAGTAAACAGGGCCCCAGACGTAGCAATCAGCCCCAGCATTTT. Amino acids: CASKQGPRRSNQPQHF. The chain uses TRBV6-4 and TRBJ1-5; possible D gene TRBD1, 6 bases. Germline V gives CDR1 MRHNA, CDR2 SNTAGT. The V end lost 9 bases, the J end lost 0 bases, and 18 bases lay between the germline ends. This CDR3 spans 16 amino acids.

This clone was seen once. This chain uses TRBV18 with TRBJ2-1, with a weak D call TRBD1 (5 bases). CDR3 length: 13 amino acids. Germline V lookup: CDR1 KGHSH, CDR2 LQKENI. The germline V and J ends were trimmed by 3 bases and 8 bases, with 11 bases remaining between them. The CDR3 loop reads CASSPWGGDEQFF. The CDR3 DNA is TGTGCCAGCTCACCGTGGGGCGGCGATGAGCAGTTCTTC.

The J gene is TRBJ2-7, the V gene TRBV5-4; 9 positions agree with TRBD1. Per germline, CDR1 SGHNT and CDR2 YYREEE (reference sequence). V dropped 4 bases and J dropped 4; count of bases not matched to a gene: 9. The CDR3 is 15 residues long. CDR3 loop: CASSVRQGGGYEQYF. The CDR3 DNA follows: TGTGCCAGCAGCGTAAGACAGGGGGGAGGATACGAGCAGTACTTC. Full variable domain (rest looked up from reference TRBV5-4 and TRBJ2-7): ETGVTQSPTHLIKTRGQQVTLRCSSQSGHNTVSWYQQALGQGPQFIFQYYREEENGRGNFPPRFSGLQFPNYSSELNVNALELDDSALYLCASSVRQGGGYEQYFGPGTRLTVT.

This clone was recorded a few times. As DNA, the CDR3 is TGTGCCAGCAGCAGGACAGGGGAGGAATATGGCTACACCTTC. Protein: CASSRTGEEYGYTF. The rearrangement uses TRBV5-4 and TRBJ1-2; 9 bases line up with TRBD1. The CDR3 runs to 14 residues. Trimming at V came to 4 bases and at J to 5 bases, leaving 6 bases not matched to a gene. CDR1 and CDR2 (germline): SGHNT, YYREEE (reference sequence).

The chain has TRBV13 and TRBJ1-1; D unclear. This CDR3 comprises 11 residues. V gave up 5 bases and J gave up 6 bases, with 7 bases separating them. Per germline, CDR1 PRHDT and CDR2 FYEKMQ (reference sequence). In DNA form, the CDR3 reads TGTGCCAGCAGCCCCGGGGCTGAAGCTTTCTTT. As protein: CASSPGAEAFF.

The chain carries TRBV29-1 and TRBJ2-2, with D perhaps TRBD2 (5 bases). Germline V gives CDR1 SQVTM, CDR2 ANQGSEA. Deletions cut 5 bases from V and 5 bases from J, with 21 bases between. The CDR3 covers 16 residues. The CDR3 protein is CSVLNHGAERTGELFF. CDR3 nucleotide sequence: TGCAGCGTTCTTAACCATGGAGCGGAGCGGACCGGGGAGCTGTTTTTT.

The rearrangement uses TRBV9 and TRBJ2-2; 11 nucleotides match TRBD2. The ends lost 2 bases at V and 8 bases at J; junction bases unmatched: 8. CDR3 length equals 16 residues. Germline V gives CDR1 SGDLS, CDR2 YYNGEE. DNA for the CDR3: TGTGCCAGCAGCGTTAGCGGGAGGGCCAATGCGGGGGAGCTGTTTTTT. Its protein product is CASSVSGRANAGELFF.

The genes are TRBV27 and TRBJ2-4; 7 positions agree with TRBD1. Losses at the gene ends were 4 bases for V and 1 base for J; bases not matched to a gene: 7. Germline V gives CDR1 MNHEY, CDR2 SMNVEV (reference sequence). CDR3 length: 16 amino acids. The CDR3, as DNA: TGTGCCAGCAGTTCACAGGGGAATGCGGCCAAAAACATTCAGTACTTC. Amino acids: CASSSQGNAAKNIQYF.

The chain uses TRBV28 and TRBJ2-3; D is unclear. The CDR3 length is 13 residues. Trimming took off 3 bases at V and 6 bases at J, with 10 bases between the two ends. CDR1 and CDR2 (germline): MDHEN, SYDVKM. This chain's CDR3 is CASSFLGEDTQYF. CDR3 nucleotides: TGTGCCAGCAGTTTCCTGGGCGAGGATACGCAGTATTTT.

Here the CDR3 reads CASRTDIPEAFF. Written as DNA, the CDR3 is TGTGCCAGCAGGACAGACATCCCTGAAGCTTTCTTT. The gene calls are TRBV6-6 and TRBJ1-1; the D gene is possibly TRBD1 (5 bases). Germline V gene data show CDR1 as MNHNY and CDR2 as SVGAGI (reference sequence). Trimming took 6 bases from V and 6 from J, leaving 11 bases between them. This CDR3 is built from 12 residues.

This chain connects TRBV4-1 to TRBJ1-5; 7 bases map to TRBD1. This CDR3 comprises 15 residues. V was pared by 4 bases and J by 0 bases, with 3 bases of the junction left unmatched. CDR1 is MGHRA and CDR2 is YSYEKL in the germline V gene. DNA of the CDR3: TGCGCCAGCAGCCGGACAGGTCATAGCAATCAGCCCCAGCATTTT. Its translation is CASSRTGHSNQPQHF.

The chain uses TRBV13 and TRBJ2-7, with 7 bases lining up with TRBD2. V lost 5 bases and J lost 0; bases outside the gene matches: 4. CDR1 and CDR2 from the germline V gene are PRHDT and FYEKMQ (reference sequence). This CDR3 region has 14 residues. The CDR3 reads CASSPGTNSYEQYF. CDR3 DNA: TGTGCCAGCAGCCCAGGGACTAACTCCTACGAGCAGTACTTC.

The chain joins TRBV6-1 to TRBJ1-5; the D gene is possibly TRBD1 (6 bases). This CDR3 is built from 13 residues. The V end lost 7 bases, the J end lost 4 bases, and 11 bases lay between the germline ends. Germline CDR1 reads MNHNS; CDR2 reads SASEGT. The CDR3, as DNA: TGTGCCAGCACTGTACAGGGAAATCAGCCCCAGCATTTT. Amino acids: CASTVQGNQPQHF.

The chain couples TRBV7-9 to TRBJ2-1, with unresolved D. The germline V gene encodes CDR1 SEHNR and CDR2 FQNEAQ (reference sequence). The CDR3 spans 13 residues. The ends were cut back, 1 base at V and 7 bases at J, with 8 bases in the middle. CDR3 loop: CASSLGVGNEQFF. The CDR3 DNA reads TGTGCCAGCAGCTTAGGGGTCGGGAATGAGCAGTTCTTC. The variable domain in full, completed from reference TRBV7-9 and TRBJ2-1, reads DTGVSQNPRHKITKRGQNVTFRCDPISEHNRLYWYRQTLGQGPEFLTYFQNEAQLEKSRLLSDRFSAERPKGSFSTLEIQRTEQGDSAMYLCASSLGVGNEQFFGPGTRLTVL.

CDR3 DNA: TGTGCCAGCAGCTACCGGCCGGAGGGTGAAAAACTGTTTTTT. Residues: CASSYRPEGEKLFF. The rearrangement uses TRBV7-9 and TRBJ1-4, with D unresolved. The CDR3 is 14 amino acids. Germline loops: CDR1 SEHNR, CDR2 FQNEAQ (reference sequence). Between the trimmed V and J ends, which lost 4 bases and 7 bases, there was a span of 13 bases.

The chain joins TRBV10-3 to TRBJ2-7; TRBD1 is a possible D gene (5 bases). Deletions cut 4 bases from V and 5 bases from J, with 15 bases between. The V gene's germline CDR1 is ENHRY and CDR2 SYGVKD. The CDR3 extends over 14 amino acids. The CDR3 here is CAISGASGSHEQYF. The CDR3 DNA sequence: TGTGCCATCAGTGGTGCTTCAGGGTCGCACGAGCAGTACTTC.

Remarks on this clone: At the DNA level, this CDR3 is encoded by other sequences in the same sample as well. This rearrangement joins TRBV5-1 to TRBJ2-2; TRBD2 is a possible D gene (5 bases). The V end lost 1 base, the J end lost 3 bases, and 7 bases lay between the germline ends. The germline gives CDR1 SGHRS, CDR2 YFSETQ. There are 14 residues in the CDR3. The CDR3 here is CASSLRGYTGELFF. CDR3 bases: TGCGCCAGCAGCTTGAGAGGGTACACCGGGGAGCTGTTTTTT.

This clone was detected once. The V and J genes are TRBV7-9 and TRBJ1-5; possibly TRBD1 for D (5 bases). The CDR3 runs 16 residues. Germline V gene sequence: CDR1 SEHNR, CDR2 FQNEAQ (reference sequence). V dropped 0 bases and J dropped 6 bases, with 15 bases sitting between them. CDR3 loop: CASSLAVEGRAQPQHF. DNA of the CDR3: TGTGCCAGCAGCTTAGCGGTGGAGGGGCGCGCTCAGCCCCAGCATTTT.

The chain is built from TRBV6-5 and TRBJ1-1, with D unresolved. The ends were cut back, 6 bases at V and 0 bases at J, with 8 bases in the middle. Germline CDR1 and CDR2: MNHEY and SVGAGI. The CDR3 sequence is 13 residues long. CDR3 region: CASRVTLNTEAFF. In DNA form, the CDR3 reads TGTGCCAGCAGGGTGACATTGAACACTGAAGCTTTCTTT.

V is TRBV27 and J is TRBJ2-6; 7 nucleotides align to TRBD1. Germline V CDR1 and CDR2: MNHEY, SMNVEV (reference sequence). The J segment lost 1 base and the V segment lost 6 bases, leaving 9 bases of the junction unmatched. The CDR3 length is 17 residues. CDR3 loop: CASSSGTVLSGANVLTF. The CDR3 bases are TGTGCCAGCAGCTCCGGGACAGTCCTATCTGGGGCCAACGTCCTGACTTTC.

In this sample, this clone turned up once. The junction does not match germline at one end; this may be a read error. The gene calls are TRBV7-7 and TRBJ2-1; 10 nucleotides match TRBD2. The germline gives CDR1 SSHAT, CDR2 FNYEAQ (reference sequence). CDR3 length: 15 residues. DNA for the CDR3: TGTGCTAGCAGCCCTCAGACTAGCGGGTACAATGAGCAGTTCTTC. This codes for CASSPQTSGYNEQFF.